The 11 T cell receptor beta chains below were found in one sample sequenced in a study of T-cell memory formation after mild COVID-19. TCRdb redid the calling of the 5' RACE reads with MiXCR, one entry per CDR3 protein. The sample has about 260,000 distinct CDR3 sequences, approximately 8% seen once. Sequenced input: PBMCs or a T cell subset sorted from them (not recorded which). The source of these receptors is a man younger than 30 who had mild COVID-19 (a few samples of this study predate the infection). Cell type and time point are not known.

The sample holds a few counts of this clonotype. CDR3 in amino acids: CASSPGGGHRTDTQYF. The CDR3 DNA follows: TGTGCCAGCAGCCCCGGCGGGGGTCACCGCACAGATACGCAGTATTTT. V usage is TRBV11-3 and J usage is TRBJ2-3; TRBD2 matches at 7 bases. Trimming took 5 bases from V and 1 from J; bases not matched to a gene: 9. This CDR3 region has 16 residues. Germline V CDR1 and CDR2: SGHNT, YENEEA.

This clonotype has a count of ten or more. The J gene is TRBJ2-3, the V gene TRBV5-1; 7 bases are a match to TRBD2. The CDR3 length is 14 residues. The V gene end was trimmed by 1 base and the J gene end by 7 bases; junction bases not matched to a gene: 6. CDR1 and CDR2 from the germline V gene are SGHRS and YFSETQ. This CDR3 reads CASSLTSDGYTQYF. The CDR3 DNA is TGCGCCAGCAGCTTGACTAGCGACGGATATACGCAGTATTTT.

This clonotype was observed a handful of times. J is TRBJ2-5 and V is TRBV18; D is unresolved. Germline V gene lookup returns CDR1 KGHSH and CDR2 LQKENI. V lost 3 bases to trimming and J lost 3 bases, with 8 bases between them. The CDR3 totals 13 residues. The CDR3 protein is CASSPGAEETQYF. DNA for the CDR3: TGTGCCAGCTCACCTGGAGCCGAAGAGACCCAGTACTTC. The full variable domain, rest sourced from reference TRBV18 and TRBJ2-5, is NAGVMQNPRHLVRRRGQEARLRCSPMKGHSHVYWYRQLPEEGLKFMVYLQKENIIDESGMPKERFSAEFPKEGPSILRIQQVVRGDSAAYFCASSPGAEETQYFGPGTRLLVL.

This clonotype was counted a few times. V gene TRBV7-7 combines with J gene TRBJ2-5, with TRBD2 matching 7 bases. V shed 5 bases and J 5 bases; nucleotides not matched to a gene: 11. The germline gives CDR1 SSHAT, CDR2 FNYEAQ (reference sequence). This CDR3 is built from 15 residues. The CDR3, as DNA: TGTGCCAGCAGCCGTAAAGCGGGGTCCGGGGAGACCCAGTACTTC. Translation gives CASSRKAGSGETQYF.

This clonotype was recorded a few times. This sequence joins TRBV6-2 or TRBV6-3 and TRBJ1-5, with a weak D call TRBD1 (6 bases). V lost 5 bases, J lost 3 bases, and 11 bases lay in between. CDR1 and CDR2 (germline): MNHEY, SVGEGT. The CDR3 contains 14 residues. DNA of the CDR3: TGTGCCAGCAGTCCCGGACAGCTCAATCAGCCCCAGCATTTT. It is translated as CASSPGQLNQPQHF.

The rearrangement joins TRBV4-3 to TRBJ1-2, with TRBD1 matching over 9 bases. V was pared by 2 bases and J by 7 bases, with 5 bases of the junction left unmatched. The germline V gene has CDR1 LGHNA and CDR2 YSLEER. This CDR3 is 14 amino acids long. CDR3: CASSQPGQGGGYTF. The CDR3 coding sequence is TGCGCCAGCAGCCAACCGGGACAGGGTGGTGGCTACACCTTC.

The rearrangement uses TRBV20-1 and TRBJ1-5, with D unresolved. Germline V gene lookup returns CDR1 DFQATT and CDR2 SNEGSKA (reference sequence). The CDR3 has 15 residues. V was pared by 0 bases and J by 0 bases, with 9 bases between. CDR3 DNA: TGCAGTGCTAGAGATCATTCGAATAGCAATCAGCCCCAGCATTTT. Translating it yields CSARDHSNSNQPQHF.

At least ten counts were recorded for this clonotype. V gene TRBV20-1 combines with J gene TRBJ1-5; TRBD1 is a possible D gene (5 bases). V lost 0 bases, J lost 5 bases, and 11 bases lay in between. The length of the CDR3 is 14 residues. The germline V gene encodes CDR1 DFQATT and CDR2 SNEGSKA (reference sequence). The CDR3 coding sequence is TGCAGTGCTAGAGATTACCAGGGAGATCAGCCCCAGCATTTT. This gives the protein CSARDYQGDQPQHF.

In its sample, this clonotype was seen a few times. J is TRBJ2-1 and V is TRBV2; D is unclear. Germline CDR1 reads SNHLY; CDR2 reads FYNNEI. The ends were cut back, 4 bases at V and 5 bases at J, with 15 bases in the middle. There are 15 residues in the CDR3. The CDR3 nucleotides are TGTGCCAGCAGTGGCCGGACGCTGATTAACAATGAGCAGTTCTTC. It yields the protein CASSGRTLINNEQFF.

This clonotype has a count of ten or more. This chain joins TRBV2 and TRBJ2-5, with D perhaps TRBD1 (5 bases). Trimming stripped 7 bases from V and 4 bases from J, with 13 bases between. Germline V gene sequence: CDR1 SNHLY, CDR2 FYNNEI. This CDR3 spans 13 amino acids. CDR3 coding DNA: TGTGCCAGCAAGGGGAAATGGCTAGAGACCCAGTACTTC. It encodes CASKGKWLETQYF.

This clonotype was observed a handful of times. V and J are TRBV14 and TRBJ2-5, with D possibly matching TRBD2 (6 bases). V was pared by 2 bases and J by 3 bases, with 7 bases between. CDR1 is SGHDN, CDR2 FVKESK, per germline. CDR3 length: 13 amino acids. In nucleotides, the CDR3 is TGTGCCAGCAGCCAATGGGGGGAAGAGACCCAGTACTTC. Its protein product is CASSQWGEETQYF.